The rows below give T cell receptor beta chains drawn from one sample of a study of cytomegalovirus exposure and HLA in healthy donors. Generated by immunoSEQ multiplex PCR, the TCRdb table keeps only in-frame clones and is missing some. Among about 140,000 clones listed, around 77% were seen once. Specimen: PBMCs. The receptors were gathered from a woman aged 45-60 years in good health and CMV-seronegative. The CDR3 runs from the conserved cysteine through the conserved F or W. D genes are given only for firm matches. The size entry is marked missing in some rows and otherwise reads once, few, many or a size class.

abundance: -
j_gene: TRBJ2-5
d_gene: TRBD2
v_gene: TRBV7-9
CDR3nt: TGTGCCAGCAGCCACCTAGCGGGGGAAGAGACCCAGTACTTC
CDR3aa: CASSHLAGEETQYF

abundance: once
j_gene: TRBJ2-7
d_gene: -
v_gene: TRBV11-2
CDR3nt: TGTGCCAGCAGCTTAGAAGCGGGTTTAGGTAGTGGAAGGGCGCAGTACTTC
CDR3aa: CASSLEAGLGSGRAQYF

abundance: once
j_gene: TRBJ2-4
d_gene: -
v_gene: TRBV7-2
CDR3nt: TGTGCCAGCAGCTTAGTAGACACGGTGAACAACATTCAGTACTTC
CDR3aa: CASSLVDTVNNIQYF

abundance: -
j_gene: TRBJ2-7
d_gene: TRBD2
v_gene: TRBV28
CDR3nt: TGTGCCAGCAGCCCCACCGGGAGGGTATACGAGCAGTACTTC
CDR3aa: CASSPTGRVYEQYF

abundance: -
j_gene: TRBJ1-2
d_gene: TRBD1
v_gene: TRBV7-9
CDR3nt: TGTGCCAGCAGCCTGCCCCTCGGGACAGGGGAGGGCTACACCTTC
CDR3aa: CASSLPLGTGEGYTF

abundance: once
j_gene: TRBJ1-4
d_gene: TRBD1
v_gene: TRBV5-1
CDR3nt: TGCGCCAGCAGCTGGGACAGGGGAGAGGAAAAACTGTTTTTT
CDR3aa: CASSWDRGEEKLFF

abundance: -
j_gene: TRBJ2-1
d_gene: TRBD2
v_gene: TRBV2
CDR3nt: TGTGCCAGCAGTGAAGGGGCCCGGCGGGGGACCCTGTTCTTC
CDR3aa: CASSEGARRGTLFF

abundance: -
j_gene: TRBJ2-5
d_gene: TRBD2
v_gene: TRBV27
CDR3nt: TGTGCCAGCAGTTCACCACTAGCGGGAGAAGAGACCCAGTACTTC
CDR3aa: CASSSPLAGEETQYF

abundance: -
j_gene: TRBJ2-7
d_gene: TRBD2
v_gene: TRBV6-1
CDR3nt: TGTGCCAGCAGTGACCCCGGCGGGGGTCGTTCCTACGAGCAGTACTTC
CDR3aa: CASSDPGGGRSYEQYF

abundance: -
j_gene: TRBJ1-6
d_gene: -
v_gene: TRBV9
CDR3nt: TGTGCCAGCAGCGTAGGGGGGGGGAGAAACCGACTCCACTTT
CDR3aa: CASSVGGGRNRLHF

abundance: -
j_gene: TRBJ2-7
d_gene: TRBD1
v_gene: TRBV20-1
CDR3nt: TGCAGTGCTAGAGTAGGACAGGGGGGGTACTTC
CDR3aa: CSARVGQGGYF

abundance: -
j_gene: TRBJ1-5
d_gene: -
v_gene: TRBV7-9
CDR3nt: TGTGCCAGCAGCTTAGAGGGAGTCCAGCCCCAGCATTTT
CDR3aa: CASSLEGVQPQHF

abundance: -
j_gene: TRBJ2-3
d_gene: TRBD2
v_gene: TRBV7-9
CDR3nt: TGTGCCAGCAGCACGACTAGCGGGGGTGGCACAGATACGCAGTATTTT
CDR3aa: CASSTTSGGGTDTQYF

abundance: once
j_gene: TRBJ2-1
d_gene: TRBD2
v_gene: TRBV5-6
CDR3nt: TGTGCCAGCAGCTCCTTCGCTAGCGGGGGCAGCTCCTACAATGAGCAGTTCTTC
CDR3aa: CASSSFASGGSSYNEQFF

abundance: -
j_gene: TRBJ2-7
d_gene: -
v_gene: TRBV6-1
CDR3nt: TGTGCCAGCAGTGCCCAAGGGGGGGGTGGATACGAGCAGTACTTC
CDR3aa: CASSAQGGGGYEQYF

abundance: -
j_gene: TRBJ1-4
d_gene: -
v_gene: TRBV19
CDR3nt: TGTGCCAGTAGTATTCAGGCCGTTGGTACCTTAAAACTGTTTTTT
CDR3aa: CASSIQAVGTLKLFF

abundance: once
j_gene: TRBJ1-4
d_gene: -
v_gene: TRBV6-5
CDR3nt: TGTGCCAGCAGTTTGCAGGGTACTGAAAAACTGTTTTTT
CDR3aa: CASSLQGTEKLFF

abundance: -
j_gene: TRBJ2-7
d_gene: TRBD2
v_gene: TRBV19
CDR3nt: TGTGCCAGTAAAGGGGTAGCGGGGGGGAACGAGCAGTACTTC
CDR3aa: CASKGVAGGNEQYF

abundance: -
j_gene: TRBJ2-1
d_gene: TRBD2
v_gene: TRBV6-1
CDR3nt: TGTGCCAGCAGTGACGGGACTAGCGGAAGCAGTGAGCAGTTCTTC
CDR3aa: CASSDGTSGSSEQFF

abundance: few
j_gene: TRBJ2-2
d_gene: -
v_gene: TRBV11-2
CDR3nt: TGTGCCAGCAGCTCCATCCGGCGGAGAGAACGGGAGCTGTTTTTT
CDR3aa: CASSSIRRRERELFF

abundance: -
j_gene: TRBJ1-1
d_gene: -
v_gene: TRBV23-1
CDR3nt: TGCGCCAGCAGTCAGTTAGCACAGGGTACCATGAACACTGAAGCTTTCTTT
CDR3aa: CASSQLAQGTMNTEAFF

abundance: -
j_gene: TRBJ1-1
d_gene: -
v_gene: TRBV14
CDR3nt: TGTGCCAGCAGCTACCAATGGTATTCCGGGTTGAACACTGAAGCTTTCTTT
CDR3aa: CASSYQWYSGLNTEAFF

abundance: -
j_gene: TRBJ2-4
d_gene: -
v_gene: TRBV19
CDR3nt: TGTGCCAGTAGTTCTTCAGCCAAAAACATTCAGTACTTC
CDR3aa: CASSSSAKNIQYF

abundance: -
j_gene: TRBJ1-3
d_gene: TRBD1
v_gene: TRBV7-9
CDR3nt: TGTGCCAGCAGAGGGACAGGGGGAAACACCATATATTTT
CDR3aa: CASRGTGGNTIYF

abundance: -
j_gene: TRBJ2-1
d_gene: -
v_gene: TRBV25-1
CDR3nt: TGTGCCAGCAGTTGGCCCGGGGTCACCTACAATGAGCAGTTCTTC
CDR3aa: CASSWPGVTYNEQFF

abundance: -
j_gene: TRBJ2-5
d_gene: TRBD2
v_gene: TRBV6-5
CDR3nt: TGTGCCAGCTCACGCGGGGGTGGGGAGACCCAGTACTTC
CDR3aa: CASSRGGGETQYF

abundance: -
j_gene: TRBJ2-1
d_gene: -
v_gene: TRBV6-6
CDR3nt: TGTGCCAGCGGTATAACGGGGGTCTCCTACAATGAGCAGTTCTTC
CDR3aa: CASGITGVSYNEQFF

abundance: -
j_gene: TRBJ2-2
d_gene: -
v_gene: TRBV7-3
CDR3nt: TGTGCCAGCAGCTTAGGGCAGGGGAAGAGAACCGGGGAGCTGTTTTTT
CDR3aa: CASSLGQGKRTGELFF

abundance: -
j_gene: TRBJ2-5
d_gene: TRBD2
v_gene: TRBV15
CDR3nt: TGTGCCACCAGCAGCGCCAGCGGGGAGGAGACCCAGTACTTC
CDR3aa: CATSSASGEETQYF

abundance: -
j_gene: TRBJ1-4
d_gene: TRBD1
v_gene: TRBV6-5
CDR3nt: TGTGCCAGCAGCCGCGCCGGGACAGCTAATGAAAAACTGTTTTTT
CDR3aa: CASSRAGTANEKLFF

abundance: -
j_gene: TRBJ2-3
d_gene: TRBD2
v_gene: TRBV25-1
CDR3nt: TGTGCCAGCAGTGAAACCGGGGGGGGCACAGATACGCAGTATTTT
CDR3aa: CASSETGGGTDTQYF

abundance: -
j_gene: TRBJ2-1
d_gene: TRBD2
v_gene: TRBV15
CDR3nt: TGTGCCACCAGCGACCCGGGACTAGTAGCTGAGCAGTTCTTC
CDR3aa: CATSDPGLVAEQFF

abundance: -
j_gene: TRBJ1-2
d_gene: -
v_gene: TRBV15
CDR3nt: TGTGCCACCAGCAGAGATTACAGGGAAGGCGGTGGCTACACCTTC
CDR3aa: CATSRDYREGGGYTF

abundance: -
j_gene: TRBJ1-1
d_gene: TRBD1
v_gene: TRBV5-1
CDR3nt: TGCGCCAGCAGCCTAATACAGGGGGCGGGGAACACTGAAGCTTTCTTT
CDR3aa: CASSLIQGAGNTEAFF

abundance: -
j_gene: TRBJ2-1
d_gene: -
v_gene: TRBV12-5
CDR3nt: TGTGCTAGTGGTCTTGGAGTACGAGTAGATGAGCAGTTCTTC
CDR3aa: CASGLGVRVDEQFF

abundance: -
j_gene: TRBJ2-1
d_gene: TRBD2
v_gene: TRBV4-1
CDR3nt: TGCGCCAGCAGCCATGATCAACTAGCGGGGAATTACAATGAGCAGTTCTTC
CDR3aa: CASSHDQLAGNYNEQFF

abundance: -
j_gene: TRBJ2-1
d_gene: TRBD2
v_gene: TRBV4-2
CDR3nt: TGTGCCAGCAGCCAAGCCAGCGGGGGGGCTCGCTCCTACAATGAGCAGTTCTTC
CDR3aa: CASSQASGGARSYNEQFF

abundance: few
j_gene: TRBJ2-1
d_gene: -
v_gene: TRBV7-7
CDR3nt: TGTGCTAGCAGCTTAGGACAGAACAATGAGCAGTTCTTC
CDR3aa: CASSLGQNNEQFF

abundance: once
j_gene: TRBJ1-6
d_gene: TRBD1
v_gene: TRBV2
CDR3nt: TGTGCCAGCAGTGAATTGAACAGGGGTAATTCACCCCTCCACTTT
CDR3aa: CASSELNRGNSPLHF

abundance: -
j_gene: TRBJ2-5
d_gene: -
v_gene: TRBV2
CDR3nt: TGTGCCAGCAGTGAATCGGTCAGGGTGGAAGAGACCCAGTACTTC
CDR3aa: CASSESVRVEETQYF

abundance: -
j_gene: TRBJ1-2
d_gene: -
v_gene: TRBV6-5
CDR3nt: TGTGCCAGCAGTACCGGGTCACTCCCCTATGGCTACACCTTC
CDR3aa: CASSTGSLPYGYTF

abundance: -
j_gene: TRBJ2-3
d_gene: TRBD1
v_gene: TRBV29-1
CDR3nt: TGCAGCGTTCTAAACAGGGGCCCCACAGATACGCAGTATTTT
CDR3aa: CSVLNRGPTDTQYF

abundance: -
j_gene: TRBJ2-3
d_gene: TRBD2
v_gene: TRBV9
CDR3nt: TGTGCCAGCAGCGTGGATGCGGGCCTAGCGGGGGCCAACACAGATACGCAGTATTTT
CDR3aa: CASSVDAGLAGANTDTQYF

abundance: -
j_gene: TRBJ2-3
d_gene: TRBD1
v_gene: TRBV29-1
CDR3nt: TGCAGCGTTGATAAGACAGGGGGAGGAGATACGCAGTATTTT
CDR3aa: CSVDKTGGGDTQYF

abundance: -
j_gene: TRBJ1-4
d_gene: TRBD1
v_gene: TRBV11-2
CDR3nt: TGTGCCAGCAGCTTTGATGGACAGGGTCGGGAAAAACTGTTTTTT
CDR3aa: CASSFDGQGREKLFF

abundance: -
j_gene: TRBJ1-5
d_gene: TRBD1
v_gene: TRBV4-2
CDR3nt: TGTGCCAGCAGCCAGTCAGGGGGCGAGGTTCAGCCCCAGCATTTT
CDR3aa: CASSQSGGEVQPQHF

abundance: -
j_gene: TRBJ2-1
d_gene: -
v_gene: TRBV11-2
CDR3nt: TGTGCCAGCAGCTTAGTTAGCACCTACAATGAGCAGTTCTTC
CDR3aa: CASSLVSTYNEQFF

abundance: -
j_gene: TRBJ1-1
d_gene: -
v_gene: TRBV14
CDR3nt: TGTGCCAGCAGCCAATATCGGGGAAACACTGAAGCTTTCTTT
CDR3aa: CASSQYRGNTEAFF

abundance: -
j_gene: TRBJ2-3
d_gene: TRBD2
v_gene: TRBV11-2
CDR3nt: TGTGCCAGCTGTACCATTAGCGGGGGGGTTAGAGGTACGCAGTATTTT
CDR3aa: CASCTISGGVRGTQYF

abundance: few
j_gene: TRBJ2-7
d_gene: -
v_gene: TRBV5-1
CDR3nt: TGCGCCAGCAGCTTGGCCGTGCAGGCCACCTACGAGCAGTACTTC
CDR3aa: CASSLAVQATYEQYF

abundance: -
j_gene: TRBJ2-3
d_gene: -
v_gene: TRBV9
CDR3nt: TGTGCCAGCAGCGTATGGCGGGGTGGAGGGGCAGATACGCAGTATTTT
CDR3aa: CASSVWRGGGADTQYF

abundance: -
j_gene: TRBJ1-3
d_gene: TRBD1
v_gene: TRBV5-1
CDR3nt: TGCGCCAGCAGCTGGACAGGGGGCGGAAACACCATATATTTT
CDR3aa: CASSWTGGGNTIYF

abundance: -
j_gene: TRBJ1-2
d_gene: -
v_gene: TRBV7-2
CDR3nt: TGTGCCAGCAGCTTTAATAACTATGGCTACACCTTC
CDR3aa: CASSFNNYGYTF

abundance: -
j_gene: TRBJ2-7
d_gene: TRBD1
v_gene: TRBV28
CDR3nt: TGTGCCAGCCCGCCGCGGGACAGGGCCAACTACGAGCAGTACTTC
CDR3aa: CASPPRDRANYEQYF

abundance: -
j_gene: TRBJ1-6
d_gene: -
v_gene: TRBV9
CDR3nt: TGTGCCAGCAGCGTAAGGGGTATCAATTCACCCCTCCACTTT
CDR3aa: CASSVRGINSPLHF

abundance: -
j_gene: TRBJ2-3
d_gene: TRBD1
v_gene: TRBV7-9
CDR3nt: TGTGCCAGCAGCTTACCGCCGACAGGGGCCACAGATACGCAGTATTTT
CDR3aa: CASSLPPTGATDTQYF

abundance: -
j_gene: TRBJ2-7
d_gene: -
v_gene: TRBV7-6
CDR3nt: TGTGCCAGCAGCTTAGCCGGCGGGGGCGGTAGCTCCTACGAGCAGTACTTC
CDR3aa: CASSLAGGGGSSYEQYF

abundance: -
j_gene: TRBJ1-5
d_gene: TRBD1
v_gene: TRBV2
CDR3nt: TGTGCCAGCAGGCAACAGGGGGCGAGCAATCAGCCCCAGCATTTT
CDR3aa: CASRQQGASNQPQHF